This T cell receptor (beta chain) was obtained from a study of T cell repertoires in cytomegalovirus infection (dated by TCRdb to between 2017 and 2020). Study-level background: Because public TCR beta signatures pointed to carriage of CMV infection together with the matching HLA type, the HLA type of each donor mattered for the analysis.

Details on this clonotype: No cognate antigen has been identified for it. The junction differs from germline at one of its ends, possibly a read error.

Inclusive of the bounding cysteine and phenylalanine, the CDR3 is 16 residues long. Here the CDR3 DNA is all that survives: 48 bases in frame from base 1. The CDR1 and CDR2 encoded by the germline V gene are SNHLY and FYNNEI. What the study reported, not specific to this receptor: The ex vivo response was dominated by HLA-C-restricted CMV-specific TCR beta clonotypes, which also provided the single most frequent clonotype in two of eight donors. Carriers of CMV infection plus the relevant HLA type were discriminated by the cumulative frequency of public TCR beta family members in the study cohort and in an independent approximately 340-donor cohort.

The reads were generated on an Illumina HiSeq 1500. TCRdb reanalyzed the raw reads on its own, using fastp at Q25 for trimming and MiXCR for clone calling, and kept in-frame beta chains. CDR3 protein sequences are deduplicated, and each keeps its most common genes and DNA. The sample table shows 630,000 or so distinct CDR3 sequences, and about 24% are seen once. Of the sample, 8% is held by the ten largest clones. The clonotype originates from a human donor in good health (CMV status not recorded). Some clones in this sample may be carry-over from other donors' samples. Rearrangement joined TRBV2 to TRBJ2-1; the D gene is possibly TRBD1 or TRBD2, each agreeing over 5 bases. The sequenced sample consisted of CD8+ T cells from PBMCs. At the DNA level, the sequence is TGTGCCAACAGTGAAGGACCCATGATGCGAGGGGATGAGCAGTTCTTC. This encodes CANSEGPMMRGDEQFF.